What follows are 19 T cell receptor beta chains derived from one specimen sequenced in a study of vaccination effects on CD4 cells after COVID-19. The antigens of these receptors remain unknown. The assay was immunoSEQ multiplex PCR, and TCRdb's table has in-frame clones only and misses some. Altogether tens of thousands of clones are present, about 65% being singletons, with the ten largest covering approximately 3.8%. Before sequencing took place, the ViraFEST assay used viral peptide pools to expand antigen-specific CD4+ T cells. Following 10 days of culture, CD4+ T cells were isolated. None of these healthy vaccinees had been infected with SARS-CoV-2 before vaccination. The sequencing here drew on CD4+ T cells from PBMCs cultured with HCoV-OC43 spike peptides, taken before COVID-19 vaccination. Subset of the sample: HCoV-OC43 spike overlapping peptide pool stimulation. The receptors come from a human donor who received a COVID-19 vaccine.

V gene TRBV24-1 combines with J gene TRBJ2-5; 8 positions agree with TRBD2. The CDR3 is 14 amino acids. Germline V gene data show CDR1 as KGHDR and CDR2 as SFDVKD. J lost 7 bases, V lost 4 bases, and 7 bases had no gene match. DNA of the CDR3: TGTGCCACCAGTGACTCTGGCGGGGGGACGACCCAGTACTTC. Translation gives CATSDSGGGTTQYF.

The chain links TRBV6-1 to TRBJ2-3; 11 positions agree with TRBD2. J was trimmed by 2 bases and V by 2 bases; bases with no gene match: 12. The germline CDR1 and CDR2 sequences are MNHNS and SASEGT. The CDR3 is made up of 19 amino acids. This CDR3 reads CASSEYGGGTSGITDTQYF. As DNA, the CDR3 is TGTGCCAGCAGTGAATACGGGGGGGGGACTAGCGGAATCACAGATACGCAGTATTTT.

This sequence joins TRBV3-1 (or the pseudogene TRBV3-2) and TRBJ2-5, with D uncertain. CDR1 and CDR2 from the germline V gene are LGHDT and YNNKEL (reference sequence). This CDR3 region has 16 residues. V was pared by 4 bases and J by 2 bases, with 17 bases between. The CDR3: CASSRAGARRQETQYF. CDR3 sequence (DNA): TGTGCCAGCAGCCGTGCAGGAGCAAGAAGACAAGAGACCCAGTACTTC.

The chain couples TRBV5-4 to TRBJ1-4, with a possible D match to TRBD1 (5 bases). Trimming took 0 bases from V and 4 from J, leaving 13 bases between them. Germline V gene sequence: CDR1 SGHNT, CDR2 YYREEE (reference sequence). CDR3 length equals 16 residues. Here the CDR3 DNA reads TGTGCCAGCAGCTTGGGAAAATACGGGGGTAATGAAAAACTGTTTTTT. This sequence encodes CASSLGKYGGNEKLFF.

In nucleotides, the CDR3 is TGCGCCAGCAGCCCGGGACAGGGCTATCAGCCCCAGCATTTT. This gives the protein CASSPGQGYQPQHF. The chain links TRBV5-1 to TRBJ1-5; 9 bases are shared with TRBD1. V lost 4 bases to trimming and J lost 5 bases; unmatched junction nucleotides: 4. The CDR3 length is 14 residues. CDR1 and CDR2 (germline): SGHRS, YFSETQ.

This clone was counted a few times. V and J are TRBV5-1 and TRBJ1-1, with a tentative D call TRBD1 (6 bases). Germline V CDR1 and CDR2: SGHRS, YFSETQ. This CDR3 contains 15 residues. Trimming shortened V by 0 bases and J by 5 bases, and 14 bases separated the two germline ends. The CDR3 spells CASSLVVGQGTEAFF. The CDR3 DNA follows: TGCGCCAGCAGCTTGGTAGTTGGGCAGGGGACTGAAGCTTTCTTT.

This clone was counted only a few times. The genes are TRBV30 and TRBJ2-7; TRBD1 or TRBD2 may be the D gene (5 bases each). V lost 6 bases and J lost 4, with 13 bases in between. This CDR3 contains 12 residues. Germline V gene data show CDR1 as GTSNPN and CDR2 as SVGIG (reference sequence). The CDR3 nucleotides are TGTGCCTGCACAACTGGGGGATACGAGCAGTACGTC. Its translation is CACTTGGYEQYV.

This chain connects TRBV6-5 to TRBJ1-1; the D is unclear. The CDR3 consists of 11 residues. Germline loops: CDR1 MNHEY, CDR2 SVGAGI. Trimming cost V 3 bases and J 9 bases, with 8 bases left between them. The CDR3 here is CASSYVGQAFF. The CDR3 DNA follows: TGTGCCAGCAGTTATGTCGGACAAGCTTTCTTT.

In nucleotides, the CDR3 is TGTGCCACCAGTGATTTGCGACAGGGAGGCTACAATGAGCAGTTCTTC. The encoded protein is CATSDLRQGGYNEQFF. The V gene is TRBV24-1, the J gene TRBJ2-1; D perhaps matches TRBD1 (7 bases). Germline V lookup: CDR1 KGHDR, CDR2 SFDVKD. V was cut by 0 bases and J by 3 bases, with 11 bases left in between. This CDR3 has 16 amino acids.

The chain couples TRBV18 to TRBJ2-1; 8 bases match TRBD1. Germline V lookup: CDR1 KGHSH, CDR2 LQKENI. V shed 4 bases and J 7 bases; nucleotides not matched to a gene: 6. The CDR3 runs to 14 residues. This CDR3 reads CASSLQGAFNEQFF. The CDR3 bases are TGTGCCAGCTCACTGCAGGGGGCTTTTAATGAGCAGTTCTTC.

The CDR3 loop is CASSQDPHSVTGELFF. Here the CDR3 DNA reads TGTGCCAGCAGCCAAGATCCCCATTCAGTCACCGGGGAGCTGTTTTTT. V gene TRBV4-2 combines with J gene TRBJ2-2; no definite D call. Germline V gives CDR1 LGHNA, CDR2 YNFKEQ. Trimming removed 0 bases at V and 4 bases at J, with 12 bases between. There are 16 residues in the CDR3.

The chain joins TRBV10-3 to TRBJ1-6; TRBD1 matches at 7 bases. V dropped 7 bases and J dropped 4; count of bases not matched to a gene: 1. The CDR3 is 13 residues long. The germline V gene has CDR1 ENHRY and CDR2 SYGVKD. CDR3 sequence reads: CAIMGQYNSPLHF. The CDR3 bases are TGTGCCATCATGGGACAGTATAATTCACCCCTCCACTTT.

The gene calls are TRBV28 and TRBJ2-3; 9 bases line up with TRBD2. CDR3 length equals 16 residues. Germline values: CDR1 MDHEN, CDR2 SYDVKM. The V and J ends lost 4 bases and 3 bases, in that order; junction bases with no gene match: 8. The CDR3 is CASSSAVAGATDTQYF. CDR3 DNA: TGTGCCAGCAGTTCAGCCGTAGCGGGGGCAACAGATACGCAGTATTTT.

The CDR3 nucleotides read TGTGCCTGGAGTGGAGGGACAGGGGATCAGCCCCAGCATTTT. The encoded protein is CAWSGGTGDQPQHF. V is TRBV30 and J is TRBJ1-5; TRBD1 matches 10 bases. Trimming cost V 1 base and J 5 bases; bases outside gene matches: 2. The CDR3 sequence is 14 residues long. CDR1 is GTSNPN and CDR2 is SVGIG in the germline V gene (reference sequence).

The J gene is TRBJ2-3, the V gene TRBV28; 12 positions agree with TRBD2. V gave up 6 bases and J gave up 2 bases; unmatched junction bases: 6. Germline lookup yields CDR1 MDHEN and CDR2 SYDVKM. The CDR3 has 16 amino acids. The CDR3 sequence: CASRRLAGAATDTQYF. The CDR3, as DNA: TGTGCCAGCAGGAGACTAGCGGGGGCCGCCACAGATACGCAGTATTTT.

In nucleotides, the CDR3 is TGTGCCAGCAGCTTCGCATCAGATACGCAGTATTTT. It translates to CASSFASDTQYF. The gene calls are TRBV5-5 and TRBJ2-3; D is ambiguous. This CDR3 is 12 amino acids long. In germline, CDR1 is SGHKS, CDR2 YYEKEE (reference sequence). The V gene lost 2 bases and the J gene lost 4 bases, with 5 bases spanning the gap.

The chain carries TRBV18 and TRBJ1-5, with 7 positions matching TRBD1. Trimming at V came to 2 bases and at J to 3 bases, leaving 4 bases not matched to a gene. The CDR3 consists of 15 residues. CDR1 and CDR2 (germline): KGHSH, LQKENI. The CDR3 region has the DNA TGTGCCAGCTCACCAAGGACAGGCAACAATCAGCCCCAGCATTTT. This encodes CASSPRTGNNQPQHF. The entire variable domain, with the rest obtained from reference TRBV18 and TRBJ1-5, is as follows: NAGVMQNPRHLVRRRGQEARLRCSPMKGHSHVYWYRQLPEEGLKFMVYLQKENIIDESGMPKERFSAEFPKEGPSILRIQQVVRGDSAAYFCASSPRTGNNQPQHFGDGTRLSIL.

V and J are TRBV12-3 or TRBV12-4 and TRBJ2-3; 7 bases align to TRBD2. Trimming removed 6 bases from V and 5 bases from J; junction bases left unmatched: 5. The CDR3 totals 13 residues. This chain's CDR3 is CASSRDYGDTQYF. The CDR3 DNA sequence: TGTGCCAGCAGCCGGGACTACGGAGATACGCAGTATTTT.

This clone was found a few times. The chain recombines TRBV29-1 with TRBJ2-2; possible D gene TRBD1, 6 bases. Germline V gives CDR1 SQVTM, CDR2 ANQGSEA. V lost 5 bases and J lost 5, with 12 bases in between. CDR3 length: 13 amino acids. The CDR3 DNA is TGCAGCGTTTCAGGGGTAGGGACCGGGGAGCTGTTTTTT. It yields the protein CSVSGVGTGELFF.